This TCR beta chain was identified in a study of identifying expanded T cells in peripheral blood. On this clone: Its antigen is undetermined.

General study findings and limits: Over about two and four weeks, about 15 and 19 clones changed, versus approximately 1.1 between replicates. Roughly two-week clone count variance significantly increased as total template count grew.

Healthy donors had no documented immune events, such as infections, while sampled. Profiling relied on immunoSEQ multiplex PCR, and the TCRdb table lists in-frame clones only, not all of them. The table records under 150,000 clones, approximately 86% of them present only once. The CDR3 is 13 amino acids. Germline V gene data show CDR1 as LNHNV and CDR2 as YYDKDF (reference sequence). V was pared by 4 bases and J by 9 bases, with 10 bases between. The sample was blood. The receptor was isolated from a person aged 18-69 years in good health. The genes are TRBV15 and TRBJ1-6; D call uncertain. DNA of the CDR3: TGTGCCACCAGCAACAGAAACCTTTCACCCCTCCACTTT. Protein sequence: CATSNRNLSPLHF.